The rows below give T cell receptor beta chains drawn from one sample of a study of blood T cell repertoires in COVID-19. TCRdb's copy holds only in-frame clones and misses some; the assay was immunoSEQ multiplex PCR. The sample contains around 300,000 clones, nearly 90% of which appear only once. Sequenced material: PBMCs or T cells enriched from blood (not recorded which). Source of these receptors: a woman aged 55 to 70 who had recovered from COVID-19. Each CDR3 is given with its conserved first and last residue. The D gene is left open where the match is weak. The size entry is marked missing in some rows and otherwise reads once, few, many or a size class.

d_gene: -
j_gene: TRBJ2-1
v_gene: TRBV27
abundance: once
CDR3nt: TGTGCCAGCAGTTTATCGATTGGGGGAGGTAAGGGTATAAATGAGCAGTTCTTC
CDR3aa: CASSLSIGGGKGINEQFF

d_gene: TRBD2
j_gene: TRBJ2-2
v_gene: TRBV3-1/TRBV3-2
abundance: -
CDR3nt: TGTGCCAGCAGCCACACTAGCGGGACTTACACCGGGGAGCTGTTTTTT
CDR3aa: CASSHTSGTYTGELFF

d_gene: -
j_gene: TRBJ1-5
v_gene: TRBV4-1
abundance: -
CDR3nt: TGCGCCAGCAGCCAAGTAGGGGGGGTCTTTAATCAGCCCCAGCATTTT
CDR3aa: CASSQVGGVFNQPQHF

d_gene: -
j_gene: TRBJ2-1
v_gene: TRBV9
abundance: -
CDR3nt: TGTGCCAGCAGTTTACAGGGAAACCCCGCAGGTGAGCAGTTCTTC
CDR3aa: CASSLQGNPAGEQFF

d_gene: TRBD1
j_gene: TRBJ2-1
v_gene: TRBV5-4
abundance: -
CDR3nt: TGTGCCAGCAGCCTCGACAGGGGTTCCTACAATGAGCAGTTCTTC
CDR3aa: CASSLDRGSYNEQFF

d_gene: TRBD1
j_gene: TRBJ2-2
v_gene: TRBV7-2
abundance: -
CDR3nt: TGTGCCAGCAGCCCGACAGGGACCCAGAACACCGGGGAGCTGTTTTTT
CDR3aa: CASSPTGTQNTGELFF

d_gene: TRBD2
j_gene: TRBJ2-7
v_gene: TRBV28
abundance: -
CDR3nt: TGTGCCAGCAGTACCCGGTGGGGTAGCGGGAGGCCATATTACGAGCAGTACTTC
CDR3aa: CASSTRWGSGRPYYEQYF

d_gene: -
j_gene: TRBJ1-2
v_gene: TRBV7-9
abundance: -
CDR3nt: TGTGCCAGCAGCACGACAGAATCCTATGGCTACACCTTC
CDR3aa: CASSTTESYGYTF

d_gene: -
j_gene: TRBJ1-5
v_gene: TRBV28
abundance: -
CDR3nt: TGTGCCATCCTTCGAACAGGTTCTCAACCCCAGCATTTT
CDR3aa: CAILRTGSQPQHF

d_gene: TRBD2
j_gene: TRBJ2-1
v_gene: TRBV24-1
abundance: -
CDR3nt: TGTGCCACCAGTGATTTGGGGGGACTATACAATGAGCAGTTCTTC
CDR3aa: CATSDLGGLYNEQFF

d_gene: -
j_gene: TRBJ2-5
v_gene: TRBV25-1
abundance: -
CDR3nt: TGTGCCAGCAGTGCCGGCCAGGGCAAGGGTCAAGAGACCCAGTACTTC
CDR3aa: CASSAGQGKGQETQYF

d_gene: -
j_gene: TRBJ2-5
v_gene: TRBV24-1
abundance: -
CDR3nt: TGTGCCACCGGGCAGGGGAGCGAGACCCAGTACTTC
CDR3aa: CATGQGSETQYF

d_gene: TRBD2
j_gene: TRBJ2-1
v_gene: TRBV3-1/TRBV3-2
abundance: few
CDR3nt: TGTGCCAGCAGCCAAGATGGTCAAGCGGGGGGTGATGAGCAGTTCTTC
CDR3aa: CASSQDGQAGGDEQFF

d_gene: -
j_gene: TRBJ2-3
v_gene: TRBV5-1
abundance: -
CDR3nt: TGCGCCAGCAGCTTGTCGAATAGTATCACAGATACGCAGTATTTT
CDR3aa: CASSLSNSITDTQYF

d_gene: TRBD1
j_gene: TRBJ2-5
v_gene: TRBV5-5
abundance: -
CDR3nt: TGTGCCAGCAGCCACAGGGGGGAGAGGGGGACCCAGTACTTC
CDR3aa: CASSHRGERGTQYF

d_gene: -
j_gene: TRBJ2-1
v_gene: TRBV13
abundance: -
CDR3nt: TGTGCCAGCAGCTACCGAGCGTTAGCATACAATGAGCAGTTCTTC
CDR3aa: CASSYRALAYNEQFF

d_gene: -
j_gene: TRBJ1-2
v_gene: TRBV5-4
abundance: -
CDR3nt: TGTGCCAGCAGCTTGCCCTCGACAGCTAACTATGGCTACACCTTC
CDR3aa: CASSLPSTANYGYTF

d_gene: -
j_gene: TRBJ1-4
v_gene: TRBV28
abundance: -
CDR3nt: TGTGCCAGCAGTGCAGGGGTGGAGGAAAAACTGTTTTTT
CDR3aa: CASSAGVEEKLFF

d_gene: TRBD1
j_gene: TRBJ2-7
v_gene: TRBV11-2
abundance: -
CDR3nt: TGTGCCAGCAGCCGGGACAGCACCTACGAGCAGTACTTC
CDR3aa: CASSRDSTYEQYF

d_gene: TRBD1
j_gene: TRBJ1-2
v_gene: TRBV10-3
abundance: -
CDR3nt: TGTGCCACTACCCCCGCTGGGGACAGATTGTATGGCTACACCTTC
CDR3aa: CATTPAGDRLYGYTF

d_gene: -
j_gene: TRBJ2-7
v_gene: TRBV2
abundance: -
CDR3nt: TGTGCCAGCAGGGGAGGTTCCTACGAGCAGTACTTC
CDR3aa: CASRGGSYEQYF

d_gene: -
j_gene: TRBJ1-1
v_gene: TRBV10-3
abundance: -
CDR3nt: TGTGCCATCATGCCGACGCGGGATTGGGCTGAAGCTTTCTTT
CDR3aa: CAIMPTRDWAEAFF

d_gene: -
j_gene: TRBJ1-2
v_gene: TRBV14
abundance: -
CDR3nt: TGTGCCAGCAGCCAACTCCCCTATGGCTACACCTTC
CDR3aa: CASSQLPYGYTF

d_gene: TRBD2
j_gene: TRBJ2-7
v_gene: TRBV3-1/TRBV3-2
abundance: -
CDR3nt: TGTGCCAGCAGCCAGGGTATAAGCGGGGGGCTTTACGAGCAGTACTTC
CDR3aa: CASSQGISGGLYEQYF

d_gene: -
j_gene: TRBJ1-1
v_gene: TRBV27
abundance: -
CDR3nt: TGTGCCAGCACCCAGGGGCTAGAAGCTTTCTTT
CDR3aa: CASTQGLEAFF

d_gene: -
j_gene: TRBJ1-3
v_gene: TRBV7-8
abundance: once
CDR3nt: TGTGCCAGCAGCTTAGCCACAAGTAGAAACACCATATATTTT
CDR3aa: CASSLATSRNTIYF

d_gene: -
j_gene: TRBJ1-4
v_gene: TRBV9
abundance: -
CDR3nt: TGTGCCAGCAGCGTTTTAGGAGGTTCTGCAACTAATGAAAAACTGTTTTTT
CDR3aa: CASSVLGGSATNEKLFF

d_gene: TRBD1
j_gene: TRBJ1-1
v_gene: TRBV7-9
abundance: -
CDR3nt: TGTGCCAGCAGCCCCCGGGACAGGGGTGCCACTGAAGCTTTCTTT
CDR3aa: CASSPRDRGATEAFF

d_gene: -
j_gene: TRBJ2-7
v_gene: TRBV19
abundance: -
CDR3nt: TGTGCCAGTAGCGTCACAGGTTTCTACGAGCAGTACTTC
CDR3aa: CASSVTGFYEQYF

d_gene: -
j_gene: TRBJ1-1
v_gene: TRBV28
abundance: -
CDR3nt: TGTGCCAGCAGACAACACCAGAACACTGAAGCTTTCTTT
CDR3aa: CASRQHQNTEAFF

d_gene: TRBD2
j_gene: TRBJ2-2
v_gene: TRBV4-1
abundance: -
CDR3nt: TGCGCCAGCAGCCAAGGGTGGGGGAGGGTCACCGGGGAGCTGTTTTTT
CDR3aa: CASSQGWGRVTGELFF

d_gene: TRBD1
j_gene: TRBJ1-2
v_gene: TRBV10-2
abundance: -
CDR3nt: TGCGCCAGCAGTGAGGGCGGGACAGGGGTGGAAATCTACTATGGCTACACCTTC
CDR3aa: CASSEGGTGVEIYYGYTF

d_gene: TRBD1
j_gene: TRBJ1-1
v_gene: TRBV19
abundance: -
CDR3nt: TGTGCCAGTAGTATAAGTGGGACAGCGAACACTGAAGCTTTCTTT
CDR3aa: CASSISGTANTEAFF